This T cell receptor (beta chain) emerged from a study of technical replicates of blood from a handful of donors. In germline, CDR1 is MGHRA, CDR2 YSYEKL. This CDR3 comprises 14 residues. V dropped 3 bases and J dropped 8 bases, with 14 bases sitting between them. Profiled with immunoSEQ multiplex PCR; TCRdb holds only in-frame clones, not every one. The table shows tens of thousands of clones, with roughly 90% occurring only once. The source of this sequence is a human donor in good health. Some clones in this sample may be carry-over from other donors' samples. The sample consisted of PBMCs. The chain is built from TRBV4-1 and TRBJ2-1; the D gene is possibly TRBD2 (6 bases). This CDR3 reads CASSQLTQRDEQFF. Written as DNA, the CDR3 is TGCGCCAGCAGCCAGCTAACCCAGCGGGATGAGCAGTTCTTC.